This TCR beta chain was identified during a study of cytomegalovirus exposure and HLA in healthy donors. Study results and limitations: An apparent linkage of common viral pathogens to several of the most significant clusters emerged in a later analysis. Later analysis associated a missense DCLRE1C variant with TCR beta V- and J-gene trimming. In an earlier analysis, most TCR beta V segments were productive about 87% or about 30% of the time. There were reportedly fewer N-insertions in an Asian-associated ancestry cluster than the approximately 630-donor mean, in a later analysis.

PCR amplification relied on 60 Vbeta primers (plus 13 Jbeta primers). Some clones are missing from TCRdb's copy, which holds only in-frame ones; the method was immunoSEQ multiplex PCR. The data hold some 130,000 clones, with 70% to 85% observed a single time. This CDR3 comprises 14 residues. V lost 9 bases and J lost 0; bases outside the gene matches: 3. From germline, CDR1 is MNHNY and CDR2 SVGAGI (reference sequence). Regarding this clone: Its antigen is as yet unknown.

This TCR was recovered from a man in his fifties in good health and CMV-seronegative. The specimen was PBMCs. V is TRBV6-6 and J is TRBJ2-1; 9 nucleotides align to TRBD1. CDR3 nucleotides: TGTGCCAGTAAACAGGGGGCCTCCTACAATGAGCAGTTCTTC. It encodes CASKQGASYNEQFF.